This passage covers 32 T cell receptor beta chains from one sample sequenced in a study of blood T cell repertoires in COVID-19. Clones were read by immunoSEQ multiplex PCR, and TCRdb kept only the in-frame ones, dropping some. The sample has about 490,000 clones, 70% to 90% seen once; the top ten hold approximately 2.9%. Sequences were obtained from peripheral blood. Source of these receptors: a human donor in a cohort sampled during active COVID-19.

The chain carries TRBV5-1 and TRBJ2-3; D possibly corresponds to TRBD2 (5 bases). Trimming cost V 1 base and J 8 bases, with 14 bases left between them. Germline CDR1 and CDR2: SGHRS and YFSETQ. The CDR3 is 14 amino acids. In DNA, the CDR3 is TGCGCCAGCAGCTTGATGGAGGTTCAAGGTACGCAGTATTTT. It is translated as CASSLMEVQGTQYF.

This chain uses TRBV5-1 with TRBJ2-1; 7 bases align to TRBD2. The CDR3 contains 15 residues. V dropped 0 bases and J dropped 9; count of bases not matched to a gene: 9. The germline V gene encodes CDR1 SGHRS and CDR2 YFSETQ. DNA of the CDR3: TGCGCCAGCAGCTTGGGAGGGACTAAGGCGGGTGAGCAGTTCTTC. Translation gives CASSLGGTKAGEQFF.

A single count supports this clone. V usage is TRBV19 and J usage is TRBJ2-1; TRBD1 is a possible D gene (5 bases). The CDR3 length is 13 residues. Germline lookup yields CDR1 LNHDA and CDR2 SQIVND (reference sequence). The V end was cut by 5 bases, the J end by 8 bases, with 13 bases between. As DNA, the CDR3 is TGTGCCAGTAGTCGATGGGTAGGGGATGAGCAGTTCTTC. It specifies CASSRWVGDEQFF.

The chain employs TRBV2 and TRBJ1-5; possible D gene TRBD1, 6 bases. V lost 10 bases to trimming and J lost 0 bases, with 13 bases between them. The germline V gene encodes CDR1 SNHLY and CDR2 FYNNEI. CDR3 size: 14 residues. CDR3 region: CATRDKYSNQPQHF. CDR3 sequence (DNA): TGTGCCACTAGGGACAAATATAGCAATCAGCCCCAGCATTTT. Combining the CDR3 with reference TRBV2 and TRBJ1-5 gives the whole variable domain EPEVTQTPSHQVTQMGQEVILRCVPISNHLYFYWYRQILGQKVEFLVSFYNNEISEKSEIFDDQFSVERPDGSNFTLKIRSTKLEDSAMYFCATRDKYSNQPQHFGDGTRLSIL.

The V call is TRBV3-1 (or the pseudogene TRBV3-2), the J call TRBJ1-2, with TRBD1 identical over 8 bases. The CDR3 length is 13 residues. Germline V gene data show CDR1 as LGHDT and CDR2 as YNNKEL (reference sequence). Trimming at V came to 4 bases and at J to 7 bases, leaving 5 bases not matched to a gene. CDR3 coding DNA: TGTGCCAGCAGCCCCGGACAGGGAGTTGGCTACACCTTC. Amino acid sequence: CASSPGQGVGYTF.

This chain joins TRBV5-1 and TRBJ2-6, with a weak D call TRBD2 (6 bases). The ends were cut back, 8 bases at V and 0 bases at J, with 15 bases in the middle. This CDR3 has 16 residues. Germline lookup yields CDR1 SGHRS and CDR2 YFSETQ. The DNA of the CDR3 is TGCGCCAGTGCAAGGGACGGGAGCTCTGGGGCCAACGTCCTGACTTTC. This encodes CASARDGSSGANVLTF.

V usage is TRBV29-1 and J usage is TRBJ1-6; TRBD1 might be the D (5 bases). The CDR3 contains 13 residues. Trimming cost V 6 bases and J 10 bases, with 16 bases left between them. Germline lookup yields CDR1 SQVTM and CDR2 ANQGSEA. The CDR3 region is CSVAYDSRSPLHF. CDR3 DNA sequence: TGCAGCGTGGCTTATGACAGCCGATCACCCCTCCACTTT.

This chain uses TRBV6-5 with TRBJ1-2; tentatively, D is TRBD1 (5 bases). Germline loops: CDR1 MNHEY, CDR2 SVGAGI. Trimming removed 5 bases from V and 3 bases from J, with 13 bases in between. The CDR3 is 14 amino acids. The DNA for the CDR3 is TGTGCCAGCAGTCCGACAGCGTCCTACTATGGCTACACCTTC. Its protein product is CASSPTASYYGYTF.

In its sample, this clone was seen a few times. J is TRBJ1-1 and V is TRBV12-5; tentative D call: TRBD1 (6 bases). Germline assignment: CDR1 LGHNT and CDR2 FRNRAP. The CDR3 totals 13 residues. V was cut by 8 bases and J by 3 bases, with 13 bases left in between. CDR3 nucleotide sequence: TGTGCTAGTCTCAGGGGTAGTGACACTGAAGCTTTCTTT. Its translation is CASLRGSDTEAFF.

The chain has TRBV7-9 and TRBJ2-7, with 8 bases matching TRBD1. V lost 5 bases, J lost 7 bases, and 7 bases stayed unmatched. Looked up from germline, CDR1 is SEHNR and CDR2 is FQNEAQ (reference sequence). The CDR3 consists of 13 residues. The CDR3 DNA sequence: TGTGCCAGCAGCGAGCGGACAGGGTGGGAGCAGTACTTC. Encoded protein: CASSERTGWEQYF.

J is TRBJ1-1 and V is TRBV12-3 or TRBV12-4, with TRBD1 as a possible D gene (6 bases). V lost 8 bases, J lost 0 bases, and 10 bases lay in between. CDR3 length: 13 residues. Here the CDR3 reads CASRQGMNTEAFF. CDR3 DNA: TGTGCCAGCCGGCAGGGGATGAACACTGAAGCTTTCTTT.

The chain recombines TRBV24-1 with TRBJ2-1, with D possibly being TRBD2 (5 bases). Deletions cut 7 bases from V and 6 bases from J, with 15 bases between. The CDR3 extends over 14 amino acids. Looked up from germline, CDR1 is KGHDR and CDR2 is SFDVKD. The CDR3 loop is CATSSSSVVNEQFF. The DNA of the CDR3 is TGTGCCACCAGCTCTAGCAGTGTCGTCAATGAGCAGTTCTTC.

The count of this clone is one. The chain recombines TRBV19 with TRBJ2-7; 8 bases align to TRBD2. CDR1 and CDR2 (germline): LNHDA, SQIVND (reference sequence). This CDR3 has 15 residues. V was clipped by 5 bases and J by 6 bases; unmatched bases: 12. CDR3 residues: CASSVLAANLGEQYF. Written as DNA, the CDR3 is TGTGCCAGTAGTGTACTAGCGGCAAATTTAGGCGAGCAGTACTTC. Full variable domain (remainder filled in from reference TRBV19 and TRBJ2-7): DGGITQSPKYLFRKEGQNVTLSCEQNLNHDAMYWYRQDPGQGLRLIYYSQIVNDFQKGDIAEGYSVSREKKESFPLTVTSAQKNPTAFYLCASSVLAANLGEQYFGPGTRLTVT.

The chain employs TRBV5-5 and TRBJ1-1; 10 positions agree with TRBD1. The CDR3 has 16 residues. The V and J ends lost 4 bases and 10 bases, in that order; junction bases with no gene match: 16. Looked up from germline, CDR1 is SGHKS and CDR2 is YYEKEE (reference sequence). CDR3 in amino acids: CASSLSGTGVSRGAFF. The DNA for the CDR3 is TGTGCCAGCAGCCTTTCCGGGACAGGGGTTTCTCGGGGAGCTTTCTTT.

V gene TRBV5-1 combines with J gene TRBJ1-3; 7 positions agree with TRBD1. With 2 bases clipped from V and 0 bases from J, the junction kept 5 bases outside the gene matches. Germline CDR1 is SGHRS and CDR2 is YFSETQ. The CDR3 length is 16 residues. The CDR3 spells CASSLGGPDSGNTIYF. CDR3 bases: TGCGCCAGCAGCTTAGGGGGCCCGGACTCTGGAAACACCATATATTTT.

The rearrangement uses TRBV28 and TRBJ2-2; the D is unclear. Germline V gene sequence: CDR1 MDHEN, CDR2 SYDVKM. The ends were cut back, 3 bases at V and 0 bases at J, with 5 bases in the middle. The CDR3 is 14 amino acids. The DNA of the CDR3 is TGTGCCAGCAGTTTTGAGGCGAACACCGGGGAGCTGTTTTTT. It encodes CASSFEANTGELFF.

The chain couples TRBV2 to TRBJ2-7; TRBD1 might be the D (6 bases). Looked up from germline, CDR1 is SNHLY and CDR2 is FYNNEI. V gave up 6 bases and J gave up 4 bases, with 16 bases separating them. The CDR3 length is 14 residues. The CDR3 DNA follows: TGTGCCAGCAGGGGGACATCAGCCGAGTACGAGCAGTACTTC. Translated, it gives CASRGTSAEYEQYF.

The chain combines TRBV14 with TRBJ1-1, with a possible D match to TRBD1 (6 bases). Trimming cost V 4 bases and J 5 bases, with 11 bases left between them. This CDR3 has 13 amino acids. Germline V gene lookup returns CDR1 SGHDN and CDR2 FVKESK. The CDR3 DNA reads TGTGCCAGCAGCCGACAGGTTACAACTGAAGCTTTCTTT. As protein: CASSRQVTTEAFF.

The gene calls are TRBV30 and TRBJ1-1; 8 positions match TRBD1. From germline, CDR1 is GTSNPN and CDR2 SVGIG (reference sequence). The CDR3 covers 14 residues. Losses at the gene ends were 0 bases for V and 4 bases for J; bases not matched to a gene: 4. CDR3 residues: CAWSVHDRGTEAFF. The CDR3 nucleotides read TGTGCCTGGAGTGTACATGACAGGGGCACTGAAGCTTTCTTT.

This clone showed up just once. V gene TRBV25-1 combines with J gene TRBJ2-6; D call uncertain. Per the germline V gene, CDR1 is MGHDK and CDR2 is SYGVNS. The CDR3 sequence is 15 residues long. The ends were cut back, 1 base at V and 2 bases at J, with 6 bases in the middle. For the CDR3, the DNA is TGTGCCAGCAGTGAATCTGCAGCTGGGGCCAACGTCCTGACTTTC. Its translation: CASSESAAGANVLTF.

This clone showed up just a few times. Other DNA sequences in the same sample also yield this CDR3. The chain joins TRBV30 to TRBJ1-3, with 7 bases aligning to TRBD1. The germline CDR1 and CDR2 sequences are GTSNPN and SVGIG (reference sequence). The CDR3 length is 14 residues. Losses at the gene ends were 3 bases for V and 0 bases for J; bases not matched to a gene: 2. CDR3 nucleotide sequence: TGTGCCTGGAGGCCAGGGGGCTCTGGAAACACCATATATTTT. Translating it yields CAWRPGGSGNTIYF.

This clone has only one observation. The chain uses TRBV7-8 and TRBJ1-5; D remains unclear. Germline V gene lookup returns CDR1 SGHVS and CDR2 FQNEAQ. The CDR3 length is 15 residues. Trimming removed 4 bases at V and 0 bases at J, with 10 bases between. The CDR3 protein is CASSSEPYSNQPQHF. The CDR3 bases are TGTGCCAGCAGCTCAGAACCTTATAGCAATCAGCCCCAGCATTTT.

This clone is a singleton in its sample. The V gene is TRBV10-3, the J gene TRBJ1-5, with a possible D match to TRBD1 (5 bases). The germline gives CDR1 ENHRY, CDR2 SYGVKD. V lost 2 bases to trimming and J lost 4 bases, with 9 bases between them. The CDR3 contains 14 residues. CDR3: CAISETPGNQPQHF. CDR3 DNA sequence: TGTGCCATCAGTGAGACTCCAGGGAATCAGCCCCAGCATTTT.

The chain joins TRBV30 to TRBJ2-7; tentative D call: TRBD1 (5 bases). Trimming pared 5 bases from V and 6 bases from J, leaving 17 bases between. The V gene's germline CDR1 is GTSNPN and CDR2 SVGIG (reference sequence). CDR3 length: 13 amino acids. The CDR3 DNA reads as TGTGCCTGGGGATCAAGGCAGGGATCCGAGCAGTACTTC. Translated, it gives CAWGSRQGSEQYF. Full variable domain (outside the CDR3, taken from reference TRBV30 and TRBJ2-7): SQTIHQWPATLVQPVGSPLSLECTVEGTSNPNLYWYRQAAGRGLQLLFYSVGIGQISSEVPQNLSASRPQDRQFILSSKKLLLSDSGFYLCAWGSRQGSEQYFGPGTRLTVT.

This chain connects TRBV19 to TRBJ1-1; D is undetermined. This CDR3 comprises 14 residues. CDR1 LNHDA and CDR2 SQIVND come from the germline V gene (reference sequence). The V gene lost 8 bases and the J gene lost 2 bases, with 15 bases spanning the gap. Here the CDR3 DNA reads TGTGCCAGTCGGGAGTCGGGAACTAACACTGAAGCTTTCTTT. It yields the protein CASRESGTNTEAFF.

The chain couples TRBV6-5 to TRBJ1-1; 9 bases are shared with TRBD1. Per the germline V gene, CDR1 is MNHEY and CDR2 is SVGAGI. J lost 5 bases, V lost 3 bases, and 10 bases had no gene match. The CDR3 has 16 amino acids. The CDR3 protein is CASSYIQGTGLTEAFF. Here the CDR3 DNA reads TGTGCCAGCAGTTATATTCAGGGGACAGGGCTTACTGAAGCTTTCTTT.

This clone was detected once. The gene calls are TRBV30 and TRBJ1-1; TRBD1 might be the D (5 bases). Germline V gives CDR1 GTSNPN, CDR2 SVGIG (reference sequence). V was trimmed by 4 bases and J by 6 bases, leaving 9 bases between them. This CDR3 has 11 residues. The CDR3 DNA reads TGTGCCTGGACAACAGGCCCTGAAGCTTTCTTT. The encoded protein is CAWTTGPEAFF.

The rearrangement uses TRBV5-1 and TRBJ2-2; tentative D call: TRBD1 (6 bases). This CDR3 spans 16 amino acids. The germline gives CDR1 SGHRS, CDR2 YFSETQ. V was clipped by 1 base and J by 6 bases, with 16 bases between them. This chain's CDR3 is CASSLWAGELAGELFF. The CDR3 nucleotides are TGCGCCAGCAGCTTGTGGGCAGGGGAACTGGCCGGGGAGCTGTTTTTT.

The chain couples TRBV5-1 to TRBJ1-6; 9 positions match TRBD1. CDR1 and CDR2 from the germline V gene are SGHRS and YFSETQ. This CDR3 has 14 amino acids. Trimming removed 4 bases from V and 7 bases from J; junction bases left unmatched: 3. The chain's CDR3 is CASSADRGNSPLHF. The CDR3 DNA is TGCGCCAGCAGCGCGGACAGGGGAAATTCACCCCTCCACTTT.

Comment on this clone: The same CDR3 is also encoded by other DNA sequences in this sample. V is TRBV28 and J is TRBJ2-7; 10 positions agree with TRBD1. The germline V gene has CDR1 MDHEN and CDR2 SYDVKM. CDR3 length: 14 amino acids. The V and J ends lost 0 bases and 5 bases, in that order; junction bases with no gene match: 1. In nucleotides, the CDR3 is TGTGCCAGCAGTTTATGGACAGGGGGCCACGAGCAGTACTTC. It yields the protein CASSLWTGGHEQYF.

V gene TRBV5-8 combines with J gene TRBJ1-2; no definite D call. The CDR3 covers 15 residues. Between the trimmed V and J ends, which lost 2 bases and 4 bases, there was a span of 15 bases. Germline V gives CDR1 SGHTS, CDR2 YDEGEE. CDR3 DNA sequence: TGTGCCAGCAGCTTTTTACCAGTTTTCCCCTATGGCTACACCTTC. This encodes CASSFLPVFPYGYTF. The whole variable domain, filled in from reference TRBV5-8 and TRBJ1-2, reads EAGVTQSPTHLIKTRGQQATLRCSPISGHTSVYWYQQALGLGLQFLLWYDEGEERNRGNFPPRFSGRQFPNYSSELNVNALELEDSALYLCASSFLPVFPYGYTFGSGTRLTVV.

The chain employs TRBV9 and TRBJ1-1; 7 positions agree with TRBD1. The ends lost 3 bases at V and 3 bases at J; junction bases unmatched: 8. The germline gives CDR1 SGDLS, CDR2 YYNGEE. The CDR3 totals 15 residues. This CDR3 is CASSGRQGGYTEAFF. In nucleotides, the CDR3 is TGTGCCAGCAGCGGGAGACAGGGCGGGTACACTGAAGCTTTCTTT.